The 25 T cell receptor beta chains reported below all come from one sample, sequenced in a study of molecular identifiers for immune sequencing clone quantification. Using its own MiXCR run on the PCR reads, TCRdb lists one record per CDR3 protein. The sample includes about 330,000 distinct CDR3 sequences, over 20% of them seen just once. Sequenced sample: naive CD8+ T cells from blood, with Jurkat cell RNA spiked in. Indicated subset: FACS-sorted CD8+CD4-CCR7+CD45RA+ naive T cells. These receptors originate from a human donor in good health. Some libraries in this study had Jurkat cell RNA spiked in.

This clonotype has a count of ten or more. The gene calls are TRBV7-9 and TRBJ2-2; TRBD2 is a possible D gene (5 bases). The CDR3 covers 14 residues. CDR1 is SEHNR, CDR2 FQNEAQ, per germline (reference sequence). V was pared by 5 bases and J by 3 bases, with 10 bases between. The chain's CDR3 is CASSPGLHTGELFF. In DNA, the CDR3 is TGTGCCAGCAGCCCCGGACTCCACACCGGGGAGCTGTTTTTT. The complete variable domain, with remaining parts taken from reference TRBV7-9 and TRBJ2-2, reads DTGVSQNPRHKITKRGQNVTFRCDPISEHNRLYWYRQTLGQGPEFLTYFQNEAQLEKSRLLSDRFSAERPKGSFSTLEIQRTEQGDSAMYLCASSPGLHTGELFFGEGSRLTVL.

Notes on this clonotype: A much larger clone differs from this one at a single base, so this may be a read error. The rearrangement links TRBV27 to TRBJ1-1, with 8 bases that match TRBD1. Per germline, CDR1 MNHEY and CDR2 SMNVEV (reference sequence). This CDR3 is built from 13 residues. This CDR3 reads CVSSSGQGEGAFF. Here the CDR3 DNA reads TGTGTCAGCAGTTCAGGACAGGGTGAGGGTGCTTTCTTT.

The chain has TRBV12-3 or TRBV12-4 and TRBJ2-7; 10 bases are a match to TRBD1. The CDR3 covers 15 residues. V was clipped by 0 bases and J by 2 bases; unmatched bases: 1. The CDR3 loop is CASSLAGQGAYEQYF. The DNA of the CDR3 is TGTGCCAGCAGTTTAGCTGGACAGGGGGCCTACGAGCAGTACTTC.

This clonotype has ten or more counts. The V gene is TRBV4-3, the J gene TRBJ2-1, with 8 bases fitting TRBD2. Looked up from germline, CDR1 is LGHNA and CDR2 is YSLEER. V trimming: 0 bases; J trimming: 3 bases; junction bases outside the gene matches: 4. The CDR3 has 16 residues. CDR3 sequence: CASSQDRTSHYNEQFF. The CDR3 DNA is TGCGCCAGCAGCCAAGATCGGACTAGCCACTACAATGAGCAGTTCTTC.

On this clonotype: A read error is likely, as this CDR3 ends without the conserved phenylalanine or tryptophan. This sequence joins TRBV5-1 and TRBJ1-1; D unclear. Trimming took 0 bases from V and 1 from J, leaving 7 bases between them. Per the germline V gene, CDR1 is SGHRS and CDR2 is YFSETQ. This CDR3 has 14 residues. In DNA, the CDR3 is TGCGCCAGCAGCTTGGCCGCAGGGAACACTGAAGCTTTCTCT. This encodes CASSLAAGNTEAFS.

This chain uses TRBV6-5 with TRBJ2-7; D uncertain. Germline loops: CDR1 MNHEY, CDR2 SVGAGI. With 0 bases removed from V and 0 bases from J, the gap between germline ends came to 9 bases. The CDR3 spans 15 residues. The CDR3 DNA sequence: TGTGCCAGCAGTTACTCTCTTGGAGCCTCCTACGAGCAGTACTTC. Its translation: CASSYSLGASYEQYF.

This clonotype was observed a few times. This rearrangement joins TRBV7-3 to TRBJ2-7, with a possible D match to TRBD2 (6 bases). The germline V gene has CDR1 SGHTA and CDR2 FQGTGA. Between the trimmed V and J ends, which lost 2 bases and 4 bases, there was a span of 15 bases. The CDR3 is 15 amino acids. CDR3 region: CASSLATGDRYEQYF. The DNA for the CDR3 is TGTGCCAGCAGCTTAGCAACGGGGGATCGGTACGAGCAGTACTTC.

To note about this clonotype: This sequence may be a read error, since a much larger clone differs from it by one base. The V and J genes are TRBV7-2 and TRBJ2-3; D might be TRBD1 or TRBD2, each matching 5 bases. The CDR3 runs 17 residues. Germline V gene data show CDR1 as SGHTA and CDR2 as FQGNSA. Trimming removed 1 base from V and 4 bases from J, with 18 bases in between. The chain's CDR3 is CASSLGVRDGDPDTQYF. CDR3 coding DNA: TGTGCCAGCAGCTTAGGGGTCCGGGACGGGGACCCAGATACGCAGTATTTT.

The table lists this clonotype with a few counts. One end of the junction varies from germline; a read error may be responsible. V and J are TRBV7-7 and TRBJ2-3; no firm D call. The CDR3 runs to 14 residues. CDR1 SSHAT and CDR2 FNYEAQ come from the germline V gene (reference sequence). The CDR3 sequence: CASSPDLSTDTQYF. CDR3 nucleotide sequence: TGTGCTAGCAGCCCAGACCTTAGCACAGATACGCAGTATTTT.

The sample holds many counts of this clonotype. V and J are TRBV28 and TRBJ2-3; TRBD1 matches at 9 bases. Germline-derived CDR1 and CDR2 are MDHEN and SYDVKM. CDR3 length: 14 residues. The V segment lost 7 bases and the J segment 2 bases; nucleotides outside the gene matches: 4. CDR3 sequence reads: CASKGQGTTDTQYF. The CDR3 nucleotides read TGTGCCAGCAAGGGACAGGGAACCACAGATACGCAGTATTTT.

As for this clonotype: The CDR3 does not close with the conserved phenylalanine or tryptophan, likely indicating a read error. CDR3 loop: CASSPGTGYQHQHI. The DNA of the CDR3 is TGTGCCAGCAGCCCGGGGACAGGGTACCAGCACCAGCATATT. The chain has TRBV9 and TRBJ1-5, with TRBD1 identical over 9 bases. The germline CDR1 and CDR2 sequences are SGDLS and YYNGEE. CDR3 size: 14 residues.

This clonotype was picked up many times. V and J are TRBV4-1 and TRBJ2-7, with 8 bases matching TRBD2. The J segment lost 4 bases and the V segment lost 1 base, leaving 9 bases of the junction unmatched. The CDR3 runs 16 residues. From germline, CDR1 is MGHRA and CDR2 YSYEKL. CDR3 nucleotide sequence: TGCGCCAGCAGCCAAGTTACGACTAGCGAGAAGTACGAGCAGTACTTC. It yields the protein CASSQVTTSEKYEQYF.

This clonotype was observed once. A read error may be the cause here, since a much bigger clone is one base away. J is TRBJ2-3 and V is TRBV5-1, with D possibly being TRBD1 or TRBD2 (5 bases each). V was cut by 0 bases and J by 0 bases, with 17 bases left in between. The CDR3 runs 18 residues. Germline V gene sequence: CDR1 SGHRS, CDR2 YFSETQ. CDR3 sequence reads: CASSLEVRGPTSTDTQYF. The DNA of the CDR3 is TGCGCCAGCAGCTTGGAGGTCCGGGGCCCTACTAGCACAGATACGCAGTATTTT.

This clonotype was seen repeatedly, ten times or more. The gene calls are TRBV5-4 and TRBJ2-7; 10 positions match TRBD1. This CDR3 region has 14 residues. Unmatched junction bases numbered 3, after V lost 1 base and J lost 5 bases. Germline V CDR1 and CDR2: SGHNT, YYREEE (reference sequence). CDR3 DNA sequence: TGTGCCAGCAGCTTGTGGGACAGGGGCCACGAGCAGTACTTC. Translating gives CASSLWDRGHEQYF.

This clonotype was seen just once. It is likely a read error, because the conserved phenylalanine at the end of the CDR3 is missing. V and J are TRBV24-1 and TRBJ2-2; 8 positions agree with TRBD1. V was clipped by 12 bases and J by 5 bases; unmatched bases: 7. Per germline, CDR1 KGHDR and CDR2 SFDVKD. The CDR3 consists of 13 residues. CDR3 sequence: CASGQGATGELFL. CDR3 coding DNA: TGTGCCTCTGGACAGGGAGCGACCGGGGAGCTGTTTTTA.

This clonotype was detected only a few times. The chain employs TRBV30 and TRBJ2-3; tentative D call: TRBD2 (6 bases). The ends were cut back, 1 base at V and 8 bases at J, with 13 bases in the middle. There are 13 residues in the CDR3. Germline V lookup: CDR1 GTSNPN, CDR2 SVGIG (reference sequence). The CDR3 nucleotides are TGTGCCTGGAGTGCACTAGCCGTAGCTACGCAGTATTTT. Amino acid sequence: CAWSALAVATQYF.

This clonotype was picked up a small number of times. This chain links TRBV19 with TRBJ2-1, with TRBD1 matching 7 bases. The germline V gene encodes CDR1 LNHDA and CDR2 SQIVND (reference sequence). The CDR3 runs 14 residues. Losses at the gene ends were 7 bases for V and 6 bases for J; bases not matched to a gene: 9. Here the CDR3 DNA reads TGTGCCAGTAAAAAGACAGGGTTTCCCAATGAGCAGTTCTTC. It codes for CASKKTGFPNEQFF.

Only one count was recorded for this clonotype. The chain has TRBV9 and TRBJ2-3, with D hard to call. This CDR3 spans 16 amino acids. Between the trimmed V and J ends, which lost 4 bases and 0 bases, there was a span of 15 bases. Per the germline V gene, CDR1 is SGDLS and CDR2 is YYNGEE. CDR3 in amino acids: CASSRTARTSTDTQYF. The DNA of the CDR3 is TGTGCCAGCAGCCGTACTGCGCGAACGAGCACAGATACGCAGTATTTT. Filled out from reference TRBV9 and TRBJ2-3, the complete variable domain reads DSGVTQTPKHLITATGQRVTLRCSPRSGDLSVYWYQQSLDQGLQFLIQYYNGEERAKGNILERFSAQQFPDLHSELNLSSLELGDSALYFCASSRTARTSTDTQYFGPGTRLTVL.

Concerning this clonotype itself: A read error may explain this, as a much larger clone is one base away. The genes are TRBV7-6 and TRBJ2-1; TRBD1 matches at 9 bases. CDR1 is SGHVS and CDR2 is FNYEAQ in the germline V gene. CDR3 length equals 15 residues. The CDR3 DNA follows: TGTGTCAGCAGCTTAGGGGGACAGGGTACCAATGAGCAGTTCTTC. It is translated as CVSSLGGQGTNEQFF.

This clonotype was seen at least ten times. J is TRBJ1-1 and V is TRBV3-1; no definite D call. Germline CDR1 reads LGHDT; CDR2 reads YNNKEL (reference sequence). This CDR3 has 12 residues. V lost 1 base and J lost 1, with 1 base in between. The CDR3 here is CASSQGNTEAFF. As DNA, the CDR3 is TGTGCCAGCAGCCAAGGGAACACTGAAGCTTTCTTT.

There are a few counts of this clonotype. V and J are TRBV10-3 and TRBJ2-7; D might be TRBD1 (5 bases). CDR1 and CDR2 from the germline V gene are ENHRY and SYGVKD. The CDR3 consists of 12 residues. Trimming removed 6 bases at V and 5 bases at J, with 11 bases between. Here the CDR3 DNA reads TGTGCCATCAGGCAGGGAAACCACGAGCAGTACTTC. The encoded protein is CAIRQGNHEQYF.

The chain employs TRBV4-3 and TRBJ2-4; D tentatively fits TRBD1 or TRBD2 (5 bases each). The CDR3 is 18 amino acids. Between the trimmed V and J ends, which lost 0 bases and 2 bases, there was a span of 17 bases. CDR1 is LGHNA, CDR2 YSLEER, per germline. The CDR3 DNA sequence: TGCGCCAGCAGCCAAGAACCCCTTCTGGGGGTCACCAAAAACATTCAGTACTTC. This sequence encodes CASSQEPLLGVTKNIQYF.

This sequence joins TRBV5-5 and TRBJ1-1; D might be TRBD1 (6 bases). Trimming left V 3 bases short and J 8 bases short, with 14 bases between. CDR3 length: 13 residues. Germline V CDR1 and CDR2: SGHKS, YYEKEE (reference sequence). CDR3 nucleotide sequence: TGTGCCAGCAGCTCGGGGGCAGGGCCAGAAGCTTTCTTT. Its protein is CASSSGAGPEAFF.

This chain uses TRBV2 with TRBJ2-7, with TRBD1 matching 7 bases. The CDR3 runs to 14 residues. V lost 5 bases and J lost 6; bases outside the gene matches: 10. Germline CDR1 SNHLY, CDR2 FYNNEI. The DNA of the CDR3 is TGTGCCAGCAGTCCGACAGGGAATGCGCCCGAGCAGTACTTC. Amino acids: CASSPTGNAPEQYF.

This chain links TRBV29-1 with TRBJ2-1; tentative D call: TRBD1 (6 bases). Germline V CDR1 and CDR2: SQVTM, ANQGSEA. The germline V and J ends were trimmed by 7 bases and 9 bases, with 19 bases remaining between them. The CDR3 runs 13 residues. The CDR3 coding sequence is TGCAGCGCCATGGGAACAGGGTTGAGTGAGCAGTTCTTC. Translated, it gives CSAMGTGLSEQFF.